The clone carrying this TCR beta chain was counted many times. This entry is derived from a study of T cells after yellow fever vaccination. V was clipped by 0 bases and J by 1 base, with 15 bases between them. This CDR3 has 17 residues. Per germline, CDR1 ENHRY and CDR2 SYGVKD. Via MiXCR, TCRdb re-called the 5' RACE reads, giving one row per CDR3 protein. The table lists under 300,000 distinct CDR3 sequences, 6% to 7.5% of them singletons. This TCR derives from a man in his thirties or forties who received the YFV17D yellow fever vaccine. V gene TRBV10-3 combines with J gene TRBJ2-5, with D possibly being TRBD1 (6 bases). Sequencing used CD4+ T cells sorted from PBMCs, obtained 15 days after the yellow fever booster vaccination. The CDR3 loop reads CAISESTGSGAQETQYF. The CDR3 DNA is TGTGCCATCAGTGAGTCGACGGGATCAGGGGCCCAAGAGACCCAGTACTTC.